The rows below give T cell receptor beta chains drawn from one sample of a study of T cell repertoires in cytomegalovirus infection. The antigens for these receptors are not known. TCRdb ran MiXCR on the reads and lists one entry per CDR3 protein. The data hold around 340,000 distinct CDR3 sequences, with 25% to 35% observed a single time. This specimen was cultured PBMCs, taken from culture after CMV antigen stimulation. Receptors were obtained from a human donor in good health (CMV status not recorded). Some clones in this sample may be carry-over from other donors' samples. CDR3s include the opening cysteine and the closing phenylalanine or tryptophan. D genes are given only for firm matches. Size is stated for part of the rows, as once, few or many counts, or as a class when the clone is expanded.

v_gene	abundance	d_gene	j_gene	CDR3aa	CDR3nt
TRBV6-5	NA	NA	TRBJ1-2	CASSYSSAGTNYGYTF	TGTGCCAGCAGTTACTCGAGTGCAGGAACTAACTATGGCTACACCTTC
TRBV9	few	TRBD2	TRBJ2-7	CASSTGLSLPYEQYF	TGTGCCAGCAGCACGGGACTATCACTCCCCTACGAGCAGTACTTC
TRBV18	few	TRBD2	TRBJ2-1	CASSPPGLAGGKGNEQFF	TGTGCCAGCTCACCACCGGGACTAGCGGGAGGGAAAGGCAATGAGCAGTTCTTC
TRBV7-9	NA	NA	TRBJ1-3	CASSPRQPSLGEAIYF	TGTGCCAGCAGCCCTAGACAGCCGAGCCTCGGAGAGGCCATATATTTT
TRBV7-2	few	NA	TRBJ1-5	CASTEYRDQPQHF	TGTGCCAGCACCGAATACAGGGATCAGCCCCAGCATTTT
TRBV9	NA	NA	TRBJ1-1	CASSVAPGGFTEAFF	TGTGCCAGCAGCGTAGCTCCGGGGGGCTTCACTGAAGCTTTCTTT
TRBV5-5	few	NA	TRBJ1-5	CASSLDPRSNQPQHF	TGTGCCAGCAGCTTGGACCCAAGGAGCAATCAGCCCCAGCATTTT
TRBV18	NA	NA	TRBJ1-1	CASSTGSATEAFF	TGTGCCAGCTCAACAGGGTCGGCCACTGAAGCTTTCTTT
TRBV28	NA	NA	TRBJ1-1	CASSLYADYTEAFF	TGTGCCAGCAGTTTATATGCAGACTACACTGAAGCTTTCTTT
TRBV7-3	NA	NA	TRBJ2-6	CASSATRGSNVLTF	TGTGCCAGCAGCGCGACGCGGGGATCGAACGTCCTGACTTTC
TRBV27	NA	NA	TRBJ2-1	CASSLSPGESYNEQFF	TGTGCCAGCAGTTTAAGCCCCGGGGAGTCCTACAATGAGCAGTTCTTC
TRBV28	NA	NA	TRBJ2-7	CASTRERPYEQYF	TGTGCCAGCACCCGGGAGCGTCCGTACGAGCAGTACTTC
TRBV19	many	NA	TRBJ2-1	CASKMTRADNEQFF	TGTGCCTCGAAGATGACCAGGGCCGACAATGAGCAGTTCTTC
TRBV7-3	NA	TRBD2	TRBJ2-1	CASSLQTSDYNEQFF	TGTGCCAGCAGCTTACAGACTAGCGACTACAATGAGCAGTTCTTC
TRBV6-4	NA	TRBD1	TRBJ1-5	CASSLTGDFYSNQPQHF	TGTGCCAGCAGTCTGACAGGGGATTTTTATAGCAATCAGCCCCAGCATTTT
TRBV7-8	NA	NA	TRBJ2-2	CASSKRVPGNTGELFF	TGTGCCAGCAGCAAAAGGGTACCAGGGAACACCGGGGAGCTGTTTTTT
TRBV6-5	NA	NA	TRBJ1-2	CASSYSISGHPPSYGYTF	TGTGCCAGCAGTTACTCGATTTCGGGTCACCCCCCCTCATATGGCTACACCTTC
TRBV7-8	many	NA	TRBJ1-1	CASSLRTDNTEAFF	TGTGCCAGCAGCTTACGGACAGATAACACTGAAGCTTTCTTT
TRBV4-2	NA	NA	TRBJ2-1	CASSRNDRRPVNEQFF	TGTGCCAGCAGCCGAAACGACAGGCGCCCGGTCAATGAGCAGTTCTTC
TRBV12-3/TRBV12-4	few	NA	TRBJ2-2	CASRDRRGTGELFF	TGTGCCAGCAGGGACAGAAGGGGGACCGGGGAGCTGTTTTTT
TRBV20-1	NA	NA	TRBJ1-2	CSARRTENYGYTF	TGCAGTGCTAGACGGACAGAAAACTATGGCTACACCTTC
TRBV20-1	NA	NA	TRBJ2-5	CSASGVSGQETQYF	TGCAGTGCCTCAGGGGTGAGCGGCCAAGAGACCCAGTACTTC
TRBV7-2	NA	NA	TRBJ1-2	CASSSTRGSYGYTF	TGTGCCAGCAGCTCTACCAGGGGCTCCTATGGCTACACCTTC
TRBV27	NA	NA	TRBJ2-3	CASSSRAGGTFTDTQYF	TGTGCCAGCAGTTCAAGGGCTGGCGGGACCTTCACAGATACGCAGTATTTT
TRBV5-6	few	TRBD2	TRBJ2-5	CASFLAGVGGETQYF	TGTGCCAGCTTTCTAGCGGGAGTCGGGGGAGAGACCCAGTACTTC
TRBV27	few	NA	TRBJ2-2	CASSFRWNTGELFF	TGTGCCAGCAGTTTTCGATGGAACACCGGGGAGCTGTTTTTT
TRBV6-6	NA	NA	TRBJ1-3	CASSFLDRGLGNTIYF	TGTGCCAGCAGTTTTCTGGACCGGGGGCTTGGAAACACCATATATTTT
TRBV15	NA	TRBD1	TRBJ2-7	CATSRDPGQGYEQYF	TGTGCCACCAGCAGAGATCCGGGACAGGGGTACGAGCAGTACTTC
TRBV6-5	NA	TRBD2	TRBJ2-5	CASSYSSSGAQETQYF	TGTGCCAGCAGTTACTCGTCTAGCGGGGCTCAAGAGACCCAGTACTTC
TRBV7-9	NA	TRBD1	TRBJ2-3	CASSLVGTASTDTQYF	TGTGCCAGCAGCTTGGTCGGGACAGCCAGCACAGATACGCAGTATTTT
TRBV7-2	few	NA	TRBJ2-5	CASSLALPSALQETQYF	TGTGCCAGCAGCTTAGCGTTGCCCTCAGCCCTCCAAGAGACCCAGTACTTC
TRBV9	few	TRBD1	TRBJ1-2	CASSAPARQGHLNYGYTF	TGTGCCAGCAGCGCCCCCGCCCGACAGGGGCACCTTAACTATGGCTACACCTTC
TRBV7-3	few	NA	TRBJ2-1	CASSFSGQTYNEQFF	TGTGCCAGCAGCTTCTCGGGGCAGACCTACAATGAGCAGTTCTTC
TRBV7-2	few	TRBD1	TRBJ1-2	CASSPPGGSGDSNYGYTF	TGTGCCAGCAGCCCACCCGGCGGATCCGGGGACAGTAACTATGGCTACACCTTC
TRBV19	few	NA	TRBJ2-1	CASTSPIFPHEQFF	TGTGCCAGTACCTCTCCCATATTTCCCCATGAGCAGTTCTTC
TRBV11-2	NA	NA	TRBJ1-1	CASSLVGQVTEAFF	TGTGCCAGCAGCTTAGTCGGCCAGGTCACTGAAGCTTTCTTT
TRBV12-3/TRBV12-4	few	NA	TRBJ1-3	CASSFAGGLSGNTIYF	TGTGCCAGCAGTTTTGCGGGCGGCCTCTCTGGAAACACCATATATTTT
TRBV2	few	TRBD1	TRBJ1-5	CASSVDRVNQPQHF	TGTGCCAGCAGTGTTGACAGGGTCAATCAGCCCCAGCATTTT
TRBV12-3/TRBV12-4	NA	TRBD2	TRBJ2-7	CASSPGGLAGEQYF	TGTGCCAGCAGTCCCGGTGGACTAGCGGGGGAGCAGTACTTC
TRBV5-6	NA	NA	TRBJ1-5	CASSLKGYSNQPQHF	TGTGCCAGCAGCTTGAAGGGATATAGCAATCAGCCCCAGCATTTT